This T cell receptor beta chain was recovered during a study of OX40 agonist ivuxolimab in advanced cancers. Looking at the study overall: Ivuxolimab was an agonistic, fully human IgG2 monoclonal antibody directed against OX40 (CD134), a costimulatory receptor. The paper reports the monotherapy dose-escalation portion (N of about 54 patients) of the phase I ivuxolimab trial. Peripheral TCRbeta sequencing aimed to test whether ivuxolimab altered TCR sequence diversity and caused clonal T-cell expansion. Partial responses occurred in three dose-escalation patients: two with cutaneous melanoma and one with hepatocellular carcinoma. In the dose-escalation cohort, 65% to 85% of patients were male, and the mean age was around 60 years with a range of about 20 to 90. Intravenous ivuxolimab was administered to patients every 2 weeks at six dose levels: 0.01, 0.1, 0.3, 1.5, 3 and 10 mg/kg. Of the approximately 53 patients in dose escalation, 19 had hepatocellular carcinoma, some 15 had melanoma, 9 had renal cell carcinoma and 9 had head and neck cancer. Patients were allowed to have had prior anti-PD-1, anti-PD-L1 or anti-CTLA-4 therapy, and 40% of the dose-escalation patients had previously received checkpoint inhibitors.

Including the terminal cysteine and phenylalanine, the CDR3 comprises 12 residues. Only CDR3 DNA is held: 36 bases, read in frame from base 1. V is reduced by 6 bases and J by 3 bases, leaving a spacing of 9 bases between them. The germline V gene specifies KGHSH as CDR1 and LQKENI as CDR2. The trial excluded patients who had a history of autoimmune disease or were on systemic immunosuppression. Peripheral blood for TCR sequencing was collected from all dose cohorts at baseline, on cycle 4 day 1, and on cycle 7 day 1. Samples came from an open-label, multicenter, first-in-human phase I dose-escalation trial of ivuxolimab. Adults with locally advanced or metastatic melanoma, renal cell, hepatocellular, or head and neck squamous cell carcinoma were enrolled in the trial. CD4+ and CD8+ T cells were sorted separately from peripheral blood before TCR sequencing. Findings and caveats that apply to the study as a whole: In partial responders in the 0.1-3.0 mg/kg groups, normalized peripheral clonal expansion was found to be among the lowest, especially among CD8+ T cells. Which antigens the clonally expanded peripheral T cells were specific for was not determined. Low levels of normalized T-cell clonal expansion were also seen in some nonresponding patients. At doses of 0.1 to 3.0 mg/kg, clonal expansion of both CD4+ and CD8+ T cells in blood was seen between baseline and week 6. After ivuxolimab, more expanded clones were found on average in CD8+ T cells than in CD4+ T cells.

Genomic DNA was extracted from sorted cells for sequencing of the TCRbeta CDR3 region. TCRbeta CDR3 regions were sequenced using the immunoSEQ Assay. TCRdb holds this immuneACCESS table with in-frame rearrangements only. Some clones are missing; in checked studies, unresolved V genes explain under half, and the rest has no known cause. This sample gives some 45,000 clones in total; around 90% of them show up just once. The top ten constitute 16% of the sample. As to this clone: The antigen it recognizes is unknown. No qualities accompany the bases; no much larger clone lies one base away.

The specimen was CD4+ or CD8+ T cells sorted from blood, collected in a trial of the OX40 agonist ivuxolimab. The V gene is TRBV18 and the J gene is TRBJ2-7; TRBD1 is a weak D gene call, 5 bases matching. The receptor's source is an adult with an advanced solid tumor such as melanoma, head and neck, liver or kidney cancer. The CDR3 protein: CASSYDSYEQYF. The sequence in DNA is TGTGCCAGCTCCTACGACAGCTACGAGCAGTACTTC. With the portions outside the CDR3 filled from the reference TRBV18 and TRBJ2-7 genes, the complete variable region becomes NAGVMQNPRHLVRRRGQEARLRCSPMKGHSHVYWYRQLPEEGLKFMVYLQKENIIDESGMPKERFSAEFPKEGPSILRIQQVVRGDSAAYFCASSYDSYEQYFGPGTRLTVT.